Shown below are 25 T cell receptor beta chains from a single sample sequenced in a study of control samples from healthy donors and cancer patients. Clones were sequenced by immunoSEQ multiplex PCR, and TCRdb holds only the in-frame ones, with some missing. The sample lists about 130,000 clones; nearly 90% were seen once. Sequences were obtained from blood. These TCRs come from a man in his forties or fifties in good health.

The rearrangement uses TRBV5-1 and TRBJ1-6; 7 nucleotides match TRBD1. Germline V gene lookup returns CDR1 SGHRS and CDR2 YFSETQ. The CDR3 extends over 15 amino acids. The J segment lost 8 bases and the V segment lost 1 base, leaving 6 bases of the junction unmatched. CDR3 DNA sequence: TGCGCCAGCAGCTTGTTGGCAGGACAGGATTCACCCCTCCACTTT. Translated: CASSLLAGQDSPLHF.

The gene calls are TRBV7-9 and TRBJ1-1; D is undetermined. CDR1 SEHNR and CDR2 FQNEAQ come from the germline V gene (reference sequence). This CDR3 has 12 amino acids. Trimming shortened V by 7 bases and J by 5 bases, and 11 bases separated the two germline ends. CDR3 residues: CASNLPGTEAFF. The CDR3 region has the DNA TGTGCCAGCAACCTTCCGGGTACTGAAGCTTTCTTT.

The V gene is TRBV7-6, the J gene TRBJ2-3; D remains unclear. CDR1 SGHVS and CDR2 FNYEAQ come from the germline V gene. The CDR3 is 11 residues long. V was trimmed by 4 bases and J by 5 bases, leaving 4 bases between them. The CDR3 sequence: CASSYKDTQYF. The DNA of the CDR3 is TGTGCCAGCAGCTATAAAGATACGCAGTATTTT.

The rearrangement links TRBV27 to TRBJ2-6; tentative D call: TRBD2 (6 bases). Germline V gene data show CDR1 as MNHEY and CDR2 as SMNVEV (reference sequence). V shed 10 bases and J shed 4 bases, with 17 bases lying between them. The CDR3 loop spans 15 amino acids. CDR3 bases: TGTGCCATCGGGACTCCGCATCTAGGGGCCAACGTCCTGACTTTC. Its translation is CAIGTPHLGANVLTF.

The CDR3 here is CASSPPRQASYNEQFF. CDR3 in DNA: TGTGCCAGCAGCCCCCCAAGACAGGCCTCCTACAATGAGCAGTTCTTC. J is TRBJ2-1 and V is TRBV11-1; weak D call: TRBD1 (6 bases). The CDR3 has 16 residues. Per germline, CDR1 SGHAT and CDR2 FQDESV (reference sequence). The V and J ends lost 5 bases and 0 bases respectively, with 14 bases between them.

The chain couples TRBV28 to TRBJ1-5, with D uncertain. This CDR3 has 12 residues. The germline CDR1 and CDR2 sequences are MDHEN and SYDVKM. V shed 7 bases and J shed 6 bases, with 10 bases lying between them. For the CDR3, the DNA is TGTGCCAGCACCCGGCGTGGTCAGCCCCAGCATTTT. This codes for CASTRRGQPQHF.

This sequence joins TRBV19 and TRBJ2-4, with 11 bases fitting TRBD2. CDR1 and CDR2 (germline): LNHDA, SQIVND (reference sequence). There are 21 residues in the CDR3. V shed 3 bases, J shed 1 base, and the junction held 17 bases outside the gene matches. The CDR3 region is CASSILPNGASGGSAKNIQYF. For the CDR3, the DNA is TGTGCCAGTAGTATCTTACCGAACGGAGCTAGCGGGGGGAGCGCCAAAAACATTCAGTACTTC.

The chain has TRBV6-5 and TRBJ2-6; tentative D call: TRBD1 (5 bases). Germline loops: CDR1 MNHEY, CDR2 SVGAGI. V dropped 6 bases and J dropped 4 bases, with 10 bases sitting between them. This CDR3 has 14 residues. CDR3 protein: CASRRRQGANVLTF. CDR3 DNA: TGTGCCAGCAGGCGGCGACAGGGGGCCAACGTCCTGACTTTC.

The rearrangement joins TRBV27 to TRBJ1-4; D possibly corresponds to TRBD1 (6 bases). With 4 bases removed from V and 0 bases from J, the gap between germline ends came to 9 bases. The CDR3 totals 15 residues. Per the germline V gene, CDR1 is MNHEY and CDR2 is SMNVEV (reference sequence). This chain's CDR3 is CASSSAGATNEKLFF. CDR3 coding DNA: TGTGCCAGCAGTTCGGCAGGGGCAACTAATGAAAAACTGTTTTTT.

This rearrangement joins TRBV28 to TRBJ1-5, with TRBD1 matching 8 bases. Trimming cost V 6 bases and J 1 base; bases outside gene matches: 5. Germline V gives CDR1 MDHEN, CDR2 SYDVKM. The CDR3 consists of 15 residues. DNA of the CDR3: TGTGCCAGCAGACAAGACAGGGGAAGCAATCAGCCCCAGCATTTT. Residues: CASRQDRGSNQPQHF.

The J gene is TRBJ2-1, the V gene TRBV6-1; D gene unclear. With 2 bases removed from V and 7 bases from J, the gap between germline ends came to 6 bases. From germline, CDR1 is MNHNS and CDR2 SASEGT. The CDR3 runs to 12 residues. The chain's CDR3 is CASSEIGNEQFF. The CDR3 region has the DNA TGTGCCAGCAGTGAAATCGGGAATGAGCAGTTCTTC.

The chain is built from TRBV5-1 and TRBJ2-3; 12 bases agree with TRBD2. The CDR3 runs to 19 residues. V was clipped by 2 bases and J by 1 base; unmatched bases: 11. Germline V CDR1 and CDR2: SGHRS, YFSETQ. The CDR3 loop reads CASSLGLAGGPLRTDTQYF. The CDR3 DNA reads TGCGCCAGCAGCTTAGGGCTAGCGGGGGGGCCACTCCGCACAGATACGCAGTATTTT. Looking up the rest from reference TRBV5-1 and TRBJ2-3 gives the full variable domain: KAGVTQTPRYLIKTRGQQVTLSCSPISGHRSVSWYQQTPGQGLQFLFEYFSETQRNKGNFPGRFSGRQFSNSRSEMNVSTLELGDSALYLCASSLGLAGGPLRTDTQYFGPGTRLTVL.

The chain couples TRBV28 to TRBJ1-6; 11 bases agree with TRBD1. Germline CDR1 is MDHEN and CDR2 is SYDVKM. V lost 5 bases to trimming and J lost 9 bases; unmatched junction nucleotides: 3. CDR3 size: 14 residues. CDR3 bases: TGTGCCAGCAGTGCCGGGACAGGGGGTTCACCCCTCCACTTT. Protein: CASSAGTGGSPLHF.

This rearrangement joins TRBV5-1 to TRBJ2-1; tentative D call: TRBD1 (7 bases). This CDR3 comprises 15 residues. V was cut by 5 bases and J by 9 bases, with 21 bases left in between. Looked up from germline, CDR1 is SGHRS and CDR2 is YFSETQ. The CDR3 nucleotides read TGCGCCAGCAGTGAGACAGGGAATTCAGCGGGTGAGCAGTTCTTC. Translating gives CASSETGNSAGEQFF.

The chain couples TRBV6-5 to TRBJ1-4; D call uncertain. Trimming cost V 6 bases and J 6 bases, with 17 bases left between them. CDR3 length equals 15 residues. Germline loops: CDR1 MNHEY, CDR2 SVGAGI. The CDR3 region is CASSPDGKSHEKLFF. The CDR3 DNA is TGTGCCAGCAGCCCCGATGGAAAATCTCATGAAAAACTGTTTTTT.

This chain links TRBV2 with TRBJ2-7; possible D gene TRBD1, 6 bases. Germline V gene data show CDR1 as SNHLY and CDR2 as FYNNEI. The V gene lost 4 bases and the J gene lost 3 bases, with 25 bases spanning the gap. The CDR3 spans 18 residues. CDR3 in amino acids: CASSGSLLFRDTGYEQYF. The DNA for the CDR3 is TGTGCCAGCAGTGGGTCCCTGTTATTCCGGGACACCGGCTACGAGCAGTACTTC.

This chain links TRBV2 with TRBJ1-6, with 9 bases aligning to TRBD1. The CDR3 has 15 residues. The V segment lost 5 bases and the J segment 5 bases; nucleotides outside the gene matches: 4. Germline V lookup: CDR1 SNHLY, CDR2 FYNNEI. CDR3 region: CASSIQGANNSPLHF. The CDR3 DNA sequence: TGTGCCAGCAGTATACAGGGGGCGAATAATTCACCCCTCCACTTT.

This clone was seen only once. V is TRBV30 and J is TRBJ1-1, with TRBD1 matching over 7 bases. Germline V CDR1 and CDR2: GTSNPN, SVGIG (reference sequence). Unmatched junction bases numbered 6, after V lost 4 bases and J lost 4 bases. The CDR3 spans 13 residues. CDR3 bases: TGTGCCTGGACTAATACAGGGGTCACTGAAGCTTTCTTT. Translation gives CAWTNTGVTEAFF.

The V call is TRBV13, the J call TRBJ2-3, with no clear D. The CDR3 has 15 residues. V was clipped by 5 bases and J by 1 base, with 13 bases between them. CDR1 and CDR2 from the germline V gene are PRHDT and FYEKMQ (reference sequence). In nucleotides, the CDR3 is TGTGCCAGCAGCCGAGGACCGGCGCGCACAGATACGCAGTATTTT. The encoded protein is CASSRGPARTDTQYF.

This clone appeared once. The chain has TRBV29-1 and TRBJ2-5; 10 bases map to TRBD1. The CDR3 runs to 14 residues. Looked up from germline, CDR1 is SQVTM and CDR2 is ANQGSEA. J lost 4 bases, V lost 4 bases, and 6 bases had no gene match. The CDR3 region is CSVGGDRGRETQYF. The CDR3 nucleotides read TGCAGCGTTGGAGGGGACAGGGGTAGAGAGACCCAGTACTTC.

The chain links TRBV24-1 to TRBJ2-7, with D tentatively TRBD2 (6 bases). V was pared by 3 bases and J by 3 bases, with 11 bases between. Germline V gene sequence: CDR1 KGHDR, CDR2 SFDVKD. The length of the CDR3 is 14 residues. The CDR3, as DNA: TGTGCCACCAGTGATCGTGGAGGGGTCTACGAGCAGTACTTC. Residues: CATSDRGGVYEQYF.

V usage is TRBV19 and J usage is TRBJ1-1; perhaps TRBD1 as D (5 bases). V was pared by 2 bases and J by 1 base, with 11 bases between. This CDR3 comprises 15 residues. CDR1 LNHDA and CDR2 SQIVND come from the germline V gene (reference sequence). The CDR3 nucleotides are TGTGCCAGTAGTATATTTGGGACGGCGAACACTGAAGCTTTCTTT. Translated: CASSIFGTANTEAFF.

This clone was detected a few times. The gene calls are TRBV7-6 and TRBJ2-7, with D unclear. The CDR3 is 16 amino acids. Germline lookup yields CDR1 SGHVS and CDR2 FNYEAQ. Trimming removed 2 bases from V and 4 bases from J, with 18 bases in between. The CDR3 region is CASSLTFSSSEYEQYF. Here the CDR3 DNA reads TGTGCCAGCAGCTTAACTTTCTCCTCATCGGAATACGAGCAGTACTTC.

The V call is TRBV2, the J call TRBJ1-3, with D unresolved. Looked up from germline, CDR1 is SNHLY and CDR2 is FYNNEI. Trimming left V 0 bases short and J 11 bases short, with 11 bases between. This CDR3 region has 13 residues. In nucleotides, the CDR3 is TGTGCCAGCAGTGAAGCTGCATCTCTGTCCATATATTTT. It translates to CASSEAASLSIYF.

The CDR3 spells CASSDGTAYNEQFF. The CDR3 nucleotides read TGTGCCAGCAGCGACGGGACAGCGTACAATGAGCAGTTCTTC. The rearrangement joins TRBV7-8 to TRBJ2-1; TRBD1 matches 7 bases. Germline trimming cut 5 bases from V and 4 bases from J; bases unmatched to any gene: 5. The length of the CDR3 is 14 residues. Germline V lookup: CDR1 SGHVS, CDR2 FQNEAQ.